These 25 T cell receptor beta chains originate from one sample sequenced in a study of cytomegalovirus exposure and HLA in healthy donors. Clones were read by immunoSEQ multiplex PCR, and TCRdb kept only the in-frame ones, dropping some. The table lists more than 85,000 clones, approximately 90% of them singletons. Sequencing was done on a sample of PBMCs. The source of these receptors is a woman aged 25 to 39 in good health and CMV-seropositive.

The chain uses TRBV2 and TRBJ1-1; D may be TRBD1 (5 bases). V dropped 1 base and J dropped 4 bases, with 16 bases sitting between them. Germline CDR1 reads SNHLY; CDR2 reads FYNNEI. This CDR3 is 16 amino acids long. CDR3 loop: CASSEGSGDRATEAFF. The CDR3 nucleotides are TGTGCCAGCAGTGAAGGTTCGGGGGATAGGGCCACTGAAGCTTTCTTT.

The sample holds one count of this clone. The genes are TRBV5-1 and TRBJ2-5, with TRBD1 matching over 7 bases. The trim removed 0 bases at V and 4 bases at J, leaving 3 bases unmatched. Germline CDR1 SGHRS, CDR2 YFSETQ. This CDR3 is built from 14 residues. CDR3: CASSLATGVETQYF. The CDR3 region has the DNA TGCGCCAGCAGCTTGGCTACAGGGGTAGAGACCCAGTACTTC.

The chain employs TRBV7-2 and TRBJ2-7; 7 bases line up with TRBD2. Germline CDR1 and CDR2: SGHTA and FQGNSA. This CDR3 is 16 amino acids long. V was pared by 1 base and J by 7 bases, with 13 bases of the junction left unmatched. The CDR3 protein is CASSLDMWEGRKEQYF. The CDR3 nucleotides read TGTGCCAGCAGCTTAGATATGTGGGAGGGCCGGAAGGAGCAGTACTTC.

V gene TRBV5-1 combines with J gene TRBJ2-5, with 8 bases fitting TRBD2. CDR3 length: 15 amino acids. Germline CDR1 reads SGHRS; CDR2 reads YFSETQ. Unmatched junction bases numbered 10, after V lost 4 bases and J lost 5 bases. The CDR3 nucleotides read TGCGCCAGCAGCGAAACCGGGACTAGGTGGGAGACCCAGTACTTC. Protein: CASSETGTRWETQYF.

The genes are TRBV28 and TRBJ2-7; the D gene is possibly TRBD1 (5 bases). CDR3 length equals 13 residues. Trimming pared 5 bases from V and 1 base from J, leaving 9 bases between. Germline assignment: CDR1 MDHEN and CDR2 SYDVKM. The CDR3 nucleotides are TGTGCCAGCAGTCACAGGACGTCCTACGAGCAGTACTTC. It is translated as CASSHRTSYEQYF.

The chain has TRBV5-6 and TRBJ1-5; 8 bases fit TRBD1. This CDR3 is built from 15 residues. V dropped 4 bases and J dropped 0; count of bases not matched to a gene: 3. Germline CDR1 reads SGHDT; CDR2 reads YYEEEE. CDR3 in DNA: TGTGCCAGCAGCGCAGGGACAGGTAGCAATCAGCCCCAGCATTTT. It specifies CASSAGTGSNQPQHF. The complete variable domain, with remaining parts taken from reference TRBV5-6 and TRBJ1-5, reads DAGVTQSPTHLIKTRGQQVTLRCSPKSGHDTVSWYQQALGQGPQFIFQYYEEEERQRGNFPDRFSGHQFPNYSSELNVNALLLGDSALYLCASSAGTGSNQPQHFGDGTRLSIL.

V and J are TRBV9 and TRBJ2-6; TRBD2 matches 13 bases. CDR1 is SGDLS and CDR2 is YYNGEE in the germline V gene. Losses at the gene ends were 0 bases for V and 3 bases for J; bases not matched to a gene: 6. The CDR3 contains 19 residues. In DNA form, the CDR3 reads TGTGCCAGCAGCGTAGCTACTAGCGGGGGGGCCAGTGGGGCCAACGTCCTGACTTTC. Translating it yields CASSVATSGGASGANVLTF.

The gene calls are TRBV30 and TRBJ1-1; the D is unclear. Germline CDR1 is GTSNPN and CDR2 is SVGIG (reference sequence). The CDR3 is 13 residues long. The V and J ends lost 2 bases and 2 bases respectively, with 9 bases between them. The CDR3 protein is CAWSSDYNTEAFF. CDR3 in DNA: TGTGCCTGGAGTTCAGATTATAACACTGAAGCTTTCTTT.

The chain has TRBV6-1 and TRBJ1-5; 7 bases agree with TRBD1. This CDR3 has 14 amino acids. With 6 bases clipped from V and 3 bases from J, the junction kept 5 bases outside the gene matches. From germline, CDR1 is MNHNS and CDR2 SASEGT. The CDR3 region is CASSPRGINQPQHF. The CDR3 DNA is TGTGCCAGCAGCCCCAGGGGGATCAATCAGCCCCAGCATTTT.

The gene calls are TRBV30 and TRBJ2-7; perhaps TRBD2 as D (7 bases). Trimming took 5 bases from V and 5 from J, leaving 19 bases between them. Germline values: CDR1 GTSNPN, CDR2 SVGIG (reference sequence). This CDR3 is 14 amino acids long. CDR3 coding DNA: TGTGCCTGGGATACGGGGGGCGGAGGCAACGAGCAGTACTTC. Translating gives CAWDTGGGGNEQYF.

The rearrangement uses TRBV15 and TRBJ2-5; a possible D gene is TRBD2 (5 bases). Trimming cost V 1 base and J 2 bases, with 14 bases left between them. This CDR3 is 16 amino acids long. CDR1 LNHNV and CDR2 YYDKDF come from the germline V gene (reference sequence). This chain's CDR3 is CATSRVISSGQETQYF. The CDR3 nucleotides are TGTGCCACCAGCAGAGTGATCTCGTCGGGGCAAGAGACCCAGTACTTC. Based on the CDR3 plus reference TRBV15 and TRBJ2-5, the full variable domain is DAMVIQNPRYQVTQFGKPVTLSCSQTLNHNVMYWYQQKSSQAPKLLFHYYDKDFNNEADTPDNFQSRRPNTSFCFLDIRSPGLGDTAMYLCATSRVISSGQETQYFGPGTRLLVL.

The chain employs TRBV27 and TRBJ1-1, with a possible D match to TRBD1 (6 bases). Trimming shortened V by 3 bases and J by 0 bases, and 11 bases separated the two germline ends. Germline V gene data show CDR1 as MNHEY and CDR2 as SMNVEV (reference sequence). The CDR3 consists of 15 residues. In DNA form, the CDR3 reads TGTGCCAGCAGTTTTAATGGACAGATGAACACTGAAGCTTTCTTT. It codes for CASSFNGQMNTEAFF.

The chain couples TRBV6-6 to TRBJ2-7; TRBD2 aligns across 13 bases. Looked up from germline, CDR1 is MNHNY and CDR2 is SVGAGI (reference sequence). The CDR3 totals 15 residues. Trimming removed 5 bases from V and 7 bases from J; junction bases left unmatched: 8. The DNA for the CDR3 is TGTGCCAGCAGTAAGACTAGCGGGGGGACTGGGGAGCAGTACTTC. Encoded protein: CASSKTSGGTGEQYF.

The V and J genes are TRBV4-3 and TRBJ2-2, with D tentatively TRBD2 (6 bases). This CDR3 comprises 13 residues. CDR1 and CDR2 (germline): LGHNA, YSLEER. V lost 3 bases, J lost 6 bases, and 8 bases lay in between. CDR3 sequence reads: CASSHSGPGELFF. CDR3 nucleotides: TGCGCCAGCAGCCATAGCGGTCCCGGGGAGCTGTTTTTT.

This rearrangement joins TRBV7-3 to TRBJ2-2; 9 nucleotides line up with TRBD2. The CDR3 totals 16 residues. V lost 4 bases to trimming and J lost 6 bases; unmatched junction nucleotides: 9. Germline CDR1 SGHTA, CDR2 FQGTGA. CDR3 DNA sequence: TGTGCCAGCAGCTCCAGCGGCGGGGGGGCCCCCGGGGAGCTGTTTTTT. It yields the protein CASSSSGGGAPGELFF.

The chain couples TRBV6-5 to TRBJ1-5; unclear D gene. In germline, CDR1 is MNHEY, CDR2 SVGAGI. The CDR3 runs to 13 residues. Trimming took 6 bases from V and 2 from J, leaving 8 bases between them. In DNA, the CDR3 is TGTGCCAGCAGACGGGAGGGCAATCAGCCCCAGCATTTT. Protein product: CASRREGNQPQHF.

This clone was detected once. This rearrangement joins TRBV6-5 to TRBJ2-5, with 9 bases lining up with TRBD2. Per germline, CDR1 MNHEY and CDR2 SVGAGI. J gave up 4 bases and V 1 base, and 7 bases lay outside the gene matches. The CDR3 runs 16 residues. The CDR3 nucleotides are TGTGCCAGCAGTTACTTAGTTAGCGGGAGATCAGAGACCCAGTACTTC. Translated: CASSYLVSGRSETQYF.

This clone was recorded a few times. CDR3 in DNA: TGTGCCAGCAGTGATCAGGTTGGGGAGACCCAGTACTTC. It specifies CASSDQVGETQYF. The chain employs TRBV2 and TRBJ2-5, with D hard to call. Per the germline V gene, CDR1 is SNHLY and CDR2 is FYNNEI. This CDR3 has 13 amino acids. The V gene lost 3 bases and the J gene lost 5 bases, with 10 bases spanning the gap.

The chain recombines TRBV2 with TRBJ1-2, with D unclear. CDR1 is SNHLY, CDR2 FYNNEI, per germline. The CDR3 contains 15 residues. Between the trimmed V and J ends, which lost 4 bases and 6 bases, there was a span of 18 bases. The CDR3 nucleotides are TGTGCCAGCAGTGGCGCCAGCGGCTTTACGGATGGCTACACCTTC. Protein: CASSGASGFTDGYTF.

The J gene is TRBJ1-5, the V gene TRBV28, with a possible D match to TRBD1 (6 bases). The CDR3 runs to 16 residues. Germline assignment: CDR1 MDHEN and CDR2 SYDVKM. V lost 5 bases and J 0 bases, leaving 14 bases between the germline ends. The CDR3 DNA is TGTGCCAGCAGTCGCCACAGGGATCATAGCAATCAGCCCCAGCATTTT. The encoded protein is CASSRHRDHSNQPQHF. The entire variable domain, with the rest obtained from reference TRBV28 and TRBJ1-5, is as follows: DVKVTQSSRYLVKRTGEKVFLECVQDMDHENMFWYRQDPGLGLRLIYFSYDVKMKEKGDIPEGYSVSREKKERFSLILESASTNQTSMYLCASSRHRDHSNQPQHFGDGTRLSIL.

The sample holds one count of this clone. V and J are TRBV7-9 and TRBJ2-3; TRBD2 might be the D (6 bases). V was cut by 4 bases and J by 0 bases, with 20 bases left in between. CDR3 length equals 18 residues. Germline assignment: CDR1 SEHNR and CDR2 FQNEAQ (reference sequence). The CDR3 sequence: CASSYRPFPDYSTDTQYF. The CDR3, as DNA: TGTGCCAGCAGCTACCGTCCCTTTCCGGACTATAGCACAGATACGCAGTATTTT.

The V and J genes are TRBV9 and TRBJ1-5, with D maybe TRBD1 (6 bases). This CDR3 is 18 amino acids long. Germline CDR1 SGDLS, CDR2 YYNGEE. V was trimmed by 0 bases and J by 0 bases, leaving 16 bases between them. CDR3 loop: CASSVGGGGFYSNQPQHF. The DNA for the CDR3 is TGTGCCAGCAGCGTAGGAGGGGGGGGCTTTTATAGCAATCAGCCCCAGCATTTT.

As DNA, the CDR3 is TGTGCCAGCAGCCCCACGGACACATGGTATGGCTACACCTTC. It translates to CASSPTDTWYGYTF. V usage is TRBV21-1 and J usage is TRBJ1-2; the table's D call TRBD1 went unverified against the DNA. TRBV21-1 counts as a pseudogene. The CDR3 covers 14 residues.

V and J are TRBV29-1 and TRBJ2-6, with D perhaps TRBD2 (6 bases). Trimming removed 5 bases at V and 0 bases at J, with 23 bases between. The CDR3 is 19 amino acids. Germline V gene sequence: CDR1 SQVTM, CDR2 ANQGSEA. The CDR3 spells CSVWDLNSGYASGANVLTF. In DNA form, the CDR3 reads TGCAGCGTTTGGGACCTTAACAGCGGGTATGCCTCTGGGGCCAACGTCCTGACTTTC.

V and J are TRBV6-5 and TRBJ2-2, with D hard to call. The CDR3 sequence is 11 residues long. Trimming shortened V by 7 bases and J by 4 bases, and 4 bases separated the two germline ends. CDR1 and CDR2 (germline): MNHEY, SVGAGI. In DNA form, the CDR3 reads TGTGCCAGCACAGGCACCGGGGAGCTGTTTTTT. Amino acid sequence: CASTGTGELFF.